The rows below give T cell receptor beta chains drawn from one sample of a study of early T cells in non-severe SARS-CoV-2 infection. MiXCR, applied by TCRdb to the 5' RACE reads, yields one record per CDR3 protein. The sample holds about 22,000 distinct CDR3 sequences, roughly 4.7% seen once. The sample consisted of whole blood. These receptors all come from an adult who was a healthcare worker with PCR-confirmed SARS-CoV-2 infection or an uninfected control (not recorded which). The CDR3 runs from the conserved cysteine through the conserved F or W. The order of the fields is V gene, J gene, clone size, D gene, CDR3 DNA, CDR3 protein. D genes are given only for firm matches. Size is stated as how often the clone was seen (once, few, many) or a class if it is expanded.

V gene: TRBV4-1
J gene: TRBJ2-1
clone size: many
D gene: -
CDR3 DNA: TGCGCCAGCAGCCAATTAGGGGGTCCATACAATGAGCAGTTCTTC
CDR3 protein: CASSQLGGPYNEQFF

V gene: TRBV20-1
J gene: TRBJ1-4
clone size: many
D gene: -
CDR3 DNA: TGCAGTGCAATACCCGGGGGTGCTAATGAAAAACTGTTTTTT
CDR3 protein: CSAIPGGANEKLFF

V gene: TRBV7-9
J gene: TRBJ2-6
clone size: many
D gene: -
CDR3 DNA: TGTGCCAGCAGCTCAAGGGATCAACTCCTGACTGGGGCCAACGTCCTGACTTTC
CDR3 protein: CASSSRDQLLTGANVLTF

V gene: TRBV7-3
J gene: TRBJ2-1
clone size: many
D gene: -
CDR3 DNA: TGTGCCAGCAGCTCTAACAATGAGCAGTTCTTC
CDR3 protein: CASSSNNEQFF

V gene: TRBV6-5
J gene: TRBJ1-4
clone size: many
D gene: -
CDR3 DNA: TGTGCCAGCAGTTACTCGCCCAGTGGGGAAAAACTGTTTTTT
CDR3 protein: CASSYSPSGEKLFF

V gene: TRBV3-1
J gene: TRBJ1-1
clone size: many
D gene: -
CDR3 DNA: TGTGCCAGCAGCCAAGCTCAGCCGAACACTGAAGCTTTCTTT
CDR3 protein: CASSQAQPNTEAFF

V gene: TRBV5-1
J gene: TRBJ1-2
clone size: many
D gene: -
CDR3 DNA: TGCGCCAGCAGCTTGGGGGACGTTGGCTACACCTTC
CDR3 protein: CASSLGDVGYTF

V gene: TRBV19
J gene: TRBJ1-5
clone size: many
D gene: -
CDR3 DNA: TGTGCCAGTAGTACCCGGGAAGGGGGCAATCAGCCCCAGCATTTT
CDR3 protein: CASSTREGGNQPQHF

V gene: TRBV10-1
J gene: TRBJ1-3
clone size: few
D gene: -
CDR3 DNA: TGCGCCAGCAGTGAGTCCGCAAGAGGAAACACCATATATTTT
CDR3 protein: CASSESARGNTIYF

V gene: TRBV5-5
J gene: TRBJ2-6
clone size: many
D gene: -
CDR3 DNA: TGTGCCAGCAGCCGCGGTTCCTCGGCTGGGGCCAACGTCCTGACTTTC
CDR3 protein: CASSRGSSAGANVLTF